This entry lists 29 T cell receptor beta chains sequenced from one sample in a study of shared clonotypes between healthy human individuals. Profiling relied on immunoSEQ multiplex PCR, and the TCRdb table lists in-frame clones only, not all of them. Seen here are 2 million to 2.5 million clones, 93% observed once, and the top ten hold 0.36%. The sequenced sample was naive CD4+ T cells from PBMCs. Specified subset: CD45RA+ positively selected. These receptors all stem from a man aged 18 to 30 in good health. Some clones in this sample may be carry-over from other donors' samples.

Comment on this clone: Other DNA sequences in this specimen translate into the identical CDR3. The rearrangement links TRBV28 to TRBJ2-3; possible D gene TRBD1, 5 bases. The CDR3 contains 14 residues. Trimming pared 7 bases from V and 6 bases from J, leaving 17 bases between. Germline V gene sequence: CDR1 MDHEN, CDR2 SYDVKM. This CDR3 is CASISSRGSDTQYF. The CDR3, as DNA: TGTGCCAGCATCTCGTCTAGGGGTTCGGATACGCAGTATTTT.

The CDR3 loop is CAASGASGSREQYF. The CDR3 region has the DNA TGTGCCGCCTCGGGGGCTAGCGGGAGTCGCGAGCAGTACTTC. The chain carries TRBV28 and TRBJ2-7; 10 bases line up with TRBD2. The V gene end was trimmed by 11 bases and the J gene end by 6 bases; junction bases not matched to a gene: 13. In germline, CDR1 is MDHEN, CDR2 SYDVKM. The CDR3 totals 14 residues. The full variable domain, rest sourced from reference TRBV28 and TRBJ2-7, is DVKVTQSSRYLVKRTGEKVFLECVQDMDHENMFWYRQDPGLGLRLIYFSYDVKMKEKGDIPEGYSVSREKKERFSLILESASTNQTSMYLCAASGASGSREQYFGPGTRLTVT.

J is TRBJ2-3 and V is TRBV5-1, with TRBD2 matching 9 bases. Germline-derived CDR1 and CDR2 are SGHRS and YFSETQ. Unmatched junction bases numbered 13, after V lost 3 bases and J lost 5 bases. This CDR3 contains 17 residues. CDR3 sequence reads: CASSSTPSGAVLDTQYF. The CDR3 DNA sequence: TGCGCCAGCAGCTCAACCCCTAGCGGGGCCGTACTAGATACGCAGTATTTT. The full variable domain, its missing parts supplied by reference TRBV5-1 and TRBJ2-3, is KAGVTQTPRYLIKTRGQQVTLSCSPISGHRSVSWYQQTPGQGLQFLFEYFSETQRNKGNFPGRFSGRQFSNSRSEMNVSTLELGDSALYLCASSSTPSGAVLDTQYFGPGTRLTVL.

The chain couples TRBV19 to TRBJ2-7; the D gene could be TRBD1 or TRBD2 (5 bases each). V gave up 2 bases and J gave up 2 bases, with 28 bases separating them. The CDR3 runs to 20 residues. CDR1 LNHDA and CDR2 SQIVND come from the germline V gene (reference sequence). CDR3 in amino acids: CASSISSWGPTRHRPYEQYF. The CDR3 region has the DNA TGTGCCAGTAGTATATCGTCTTGGGGACCGACTCGACACCGCCCCTACGAGCAGTACTTC.

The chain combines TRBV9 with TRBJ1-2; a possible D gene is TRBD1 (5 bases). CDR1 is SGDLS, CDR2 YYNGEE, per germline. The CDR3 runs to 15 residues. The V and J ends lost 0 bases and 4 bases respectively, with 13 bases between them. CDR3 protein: CASSVAPGLGYGYTF. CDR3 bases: TGTGCCAGCAGCGTAGCCCCGGGACTGGGCTATGGCTACACCTTC.

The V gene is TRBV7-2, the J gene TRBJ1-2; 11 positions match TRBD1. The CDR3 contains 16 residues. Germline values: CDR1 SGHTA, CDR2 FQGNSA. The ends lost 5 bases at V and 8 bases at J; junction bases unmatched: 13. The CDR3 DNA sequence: TGTGCCAGCAGCACTCGGACAGGGGGCCTGAAGGAAGGCTACACCTTC. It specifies CASSTRTGGLKEGYTF.

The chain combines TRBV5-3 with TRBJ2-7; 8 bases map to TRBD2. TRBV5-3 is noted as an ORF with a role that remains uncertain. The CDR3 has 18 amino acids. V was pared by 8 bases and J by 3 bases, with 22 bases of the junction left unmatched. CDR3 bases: TGTGCCAGGACCCCTCGGGCTAGCGGGCGGACACTCCGCTACGAGCAGTACTTC. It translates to CARTPRASGRTLRYEQYF.

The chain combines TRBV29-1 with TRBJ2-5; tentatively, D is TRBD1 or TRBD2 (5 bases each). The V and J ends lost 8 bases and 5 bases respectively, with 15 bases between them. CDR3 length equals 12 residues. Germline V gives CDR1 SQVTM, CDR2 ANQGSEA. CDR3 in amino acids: CSPRGPGETQYF. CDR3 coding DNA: TGCAGCCCACGGGGACCAGGGGAGACCCAGTACTTC.

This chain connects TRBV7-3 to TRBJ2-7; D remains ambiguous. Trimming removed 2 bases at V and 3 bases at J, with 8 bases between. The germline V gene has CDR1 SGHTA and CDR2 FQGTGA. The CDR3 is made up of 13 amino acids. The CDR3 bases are TGTGCCAGCAGCTTAGAGTGGGGCTACGAGCAGTACTTC. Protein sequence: CASSLEWGYEQYF.

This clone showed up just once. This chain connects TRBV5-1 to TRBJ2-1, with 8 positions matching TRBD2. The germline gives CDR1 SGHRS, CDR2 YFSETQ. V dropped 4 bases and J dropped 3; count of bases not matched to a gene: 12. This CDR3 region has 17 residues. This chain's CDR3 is CASSGAGTSVGYNEQFF. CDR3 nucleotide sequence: TGCGCCAGCAGCGGGGCCGGGACTAGTGTTGGCTACAATGAGCAGTTCTTC.

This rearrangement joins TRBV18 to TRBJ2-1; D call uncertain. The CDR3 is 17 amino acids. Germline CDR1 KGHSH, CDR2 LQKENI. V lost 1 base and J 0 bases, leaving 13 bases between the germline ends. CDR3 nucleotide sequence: TGTGCCAGCTCACCACAGAATCCCTTGAGCTCCTACAATGAGCAGTTCTTC. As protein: CASSPQNPLSSYNEQFF.

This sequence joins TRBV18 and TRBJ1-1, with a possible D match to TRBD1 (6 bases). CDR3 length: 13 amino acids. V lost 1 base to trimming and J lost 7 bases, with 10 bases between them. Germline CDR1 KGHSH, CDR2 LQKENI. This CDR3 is CASSPRQGSEAFF. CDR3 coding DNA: TGTGCCAGCTCACCACGGCAGGGGAGTGAAGCTTTCTTT.

The CDR3, as DNA: TGTGCCAGCAGCTTCCAGGGGGGCCTCAATGAAAAACTGTTTTTT. Translation gives CASSFQGGLNEKLFF. V gene TRBV28 combines with J gene TRBJ1-4; 7 bases agree with TRBD1. The V and J ends lost 6 bases and 5 bases, in that order; junction bases with no gene match: 9. Per the germline V gene, CDR1 is MDHEN and CDR2 is SYDVKM. The CDR3 length is 15 residues.

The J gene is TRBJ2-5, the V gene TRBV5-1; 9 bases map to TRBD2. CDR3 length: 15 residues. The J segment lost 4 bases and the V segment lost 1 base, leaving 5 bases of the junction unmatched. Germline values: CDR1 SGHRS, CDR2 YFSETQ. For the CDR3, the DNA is TGCGCCAGCAGCTTGTCTAGCGGGACGCCAGAGACCCAGTACTTC. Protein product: CASSLSSGTPETQYF. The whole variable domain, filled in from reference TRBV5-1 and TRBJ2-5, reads KAGVTQTPRYLIKTRGQQVTLSCSPISGHRSVSWYQQTPGQGLQFLFEYFSETQRNKGNFPGRFSGRQFSNSRSEMNVSTLELGDSALYLCASSLSSGTPETQYFGPGTRLLVL.

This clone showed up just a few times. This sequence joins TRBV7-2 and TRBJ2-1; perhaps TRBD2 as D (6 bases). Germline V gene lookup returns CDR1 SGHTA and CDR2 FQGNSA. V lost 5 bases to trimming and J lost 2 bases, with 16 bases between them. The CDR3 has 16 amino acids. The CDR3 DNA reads TGTGCCAGCAGCCCTCAGGGAGGCCTGGCCTACAATGAGCAGTTCTTC. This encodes CASSPQGGLAYNEQFF. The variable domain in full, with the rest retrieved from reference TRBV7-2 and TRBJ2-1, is GAGVSQSPSNKVTEKGKDVELRCDPISGHTALYWYRQSLGQGLEFLIYFQGNSAPDKSGLPSDRFSAERTGGSVSTLTIQRTQQEDSAVYLCASSPQGGLAYNEQFFGPGTRLTVL.

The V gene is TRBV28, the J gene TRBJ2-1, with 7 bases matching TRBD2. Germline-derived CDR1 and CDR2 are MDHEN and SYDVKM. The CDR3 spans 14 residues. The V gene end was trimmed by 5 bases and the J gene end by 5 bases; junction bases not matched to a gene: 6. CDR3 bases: TGTGCCAGCAGTGTGGGGGGGGACCACAATGAGCAGTTCTTC. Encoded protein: CASSVGGDHNEQFF.

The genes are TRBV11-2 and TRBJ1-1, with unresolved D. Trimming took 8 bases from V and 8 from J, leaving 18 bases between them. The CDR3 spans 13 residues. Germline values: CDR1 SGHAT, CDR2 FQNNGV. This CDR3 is CASRVYNVREAFF. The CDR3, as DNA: TGTGCCAGCCGCGTTTATAATGTCAGGGAAGCTTTCTTT.

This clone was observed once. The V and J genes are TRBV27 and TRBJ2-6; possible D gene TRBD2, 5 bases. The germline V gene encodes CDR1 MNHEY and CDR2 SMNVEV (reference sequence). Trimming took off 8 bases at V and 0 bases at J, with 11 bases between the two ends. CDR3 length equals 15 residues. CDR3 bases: TGTGCCAGCCGCCCCGGGGTCTCTGGGGCCAACGTCCTGACTTTC. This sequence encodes CASRPGVSGANVLTF.

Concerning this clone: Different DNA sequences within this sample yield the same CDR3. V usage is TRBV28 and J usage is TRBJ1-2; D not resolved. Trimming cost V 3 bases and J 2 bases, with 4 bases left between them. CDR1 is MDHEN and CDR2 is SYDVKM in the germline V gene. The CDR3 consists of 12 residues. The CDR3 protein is CASSFSNYGYTF. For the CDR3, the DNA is TGTGCCAGCAGTTTCTCGAACTATGGCTACACCTTC.

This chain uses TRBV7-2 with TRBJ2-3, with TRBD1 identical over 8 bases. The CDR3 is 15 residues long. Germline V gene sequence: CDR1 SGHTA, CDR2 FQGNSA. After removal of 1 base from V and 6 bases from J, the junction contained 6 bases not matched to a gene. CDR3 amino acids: CASSLGRTGQDTQYF. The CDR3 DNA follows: TGTGCCAGCAGCTTAGGTCGGACAGGGCAGGATACGCAGTATTTT.

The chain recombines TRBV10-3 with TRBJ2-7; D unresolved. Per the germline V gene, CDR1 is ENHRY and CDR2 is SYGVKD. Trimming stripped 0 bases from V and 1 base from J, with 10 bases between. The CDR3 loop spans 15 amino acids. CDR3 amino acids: CAISESQALSYEQYF. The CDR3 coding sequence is TGTGCCATCAGTGAGTCGCAGGCTCTATCCTACGAGCAGTACTTC.

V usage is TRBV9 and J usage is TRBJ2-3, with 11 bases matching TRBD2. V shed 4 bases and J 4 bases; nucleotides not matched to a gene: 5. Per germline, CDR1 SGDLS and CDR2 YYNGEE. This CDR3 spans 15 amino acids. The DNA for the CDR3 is TGTGCCAGCAGCACCTTAGCGGGAGGGCCAGATACGCAGTATTTT. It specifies CASSTLAGGPDTQYF.

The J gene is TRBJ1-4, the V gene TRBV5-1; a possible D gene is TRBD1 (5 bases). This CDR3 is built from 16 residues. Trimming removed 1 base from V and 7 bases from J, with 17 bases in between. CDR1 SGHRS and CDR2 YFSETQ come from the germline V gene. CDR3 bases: TGCGCCAGCAGCTTGTCCGGGACTCAATACCTTGAAAAACTGTTTTTT. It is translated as CASSLSGTQYLEKLFF.

The CDR3 loop reads CASSYLAGGGNEQFF. CDR3 coding DNA: TGTGCCAGCAGTTACTTGGCGGGAGGTGGGAATGAGCAGTTCTTC. This rearrangement joins TRBV6-5 to TRBJ2-1, with 8 bases identical to TRBD2. In germline, CDR1 is MNHEY, CDR2 SVGAGI. With 1 base clipped from V and 7 bases from J, the junction kept 6 bases outside the gene matches. This CDR3 comprises 15 residues.

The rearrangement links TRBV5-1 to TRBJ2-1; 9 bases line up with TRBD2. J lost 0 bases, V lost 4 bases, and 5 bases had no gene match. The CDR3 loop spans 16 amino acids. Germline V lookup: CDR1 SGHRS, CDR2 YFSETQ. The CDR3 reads CASSELSGSSYNEQFF. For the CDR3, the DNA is TGCGCCAGCAGCGAGCTTAGCGGGAGCTCCTACAATGAGCAGTTCTTC.

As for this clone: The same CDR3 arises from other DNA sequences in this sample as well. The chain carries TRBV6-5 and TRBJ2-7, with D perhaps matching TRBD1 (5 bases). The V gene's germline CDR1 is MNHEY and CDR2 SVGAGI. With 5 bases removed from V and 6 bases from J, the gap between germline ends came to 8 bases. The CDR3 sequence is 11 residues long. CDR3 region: CASSLRGEQYF. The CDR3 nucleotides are TGTGCCAGCAGTCTAAGGGGCGAGCAGTACTTC.

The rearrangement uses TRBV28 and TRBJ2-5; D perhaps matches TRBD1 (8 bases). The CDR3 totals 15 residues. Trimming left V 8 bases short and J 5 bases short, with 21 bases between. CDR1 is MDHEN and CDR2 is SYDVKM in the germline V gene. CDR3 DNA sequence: TGTGCCAGCTGGCGGGGGACAGGAATTCCGGAGACCCAGTACTTC. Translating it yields CASWRGTGIPETQYF.

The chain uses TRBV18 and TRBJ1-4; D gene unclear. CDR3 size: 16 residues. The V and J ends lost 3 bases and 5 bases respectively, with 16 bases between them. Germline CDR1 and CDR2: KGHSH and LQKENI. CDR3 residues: CASSPTTPTFNEKLFF. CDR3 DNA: TGTGCCAGCTCACCGACGACTCCGACTTTCAATGAAAAACTGTTTTTT.

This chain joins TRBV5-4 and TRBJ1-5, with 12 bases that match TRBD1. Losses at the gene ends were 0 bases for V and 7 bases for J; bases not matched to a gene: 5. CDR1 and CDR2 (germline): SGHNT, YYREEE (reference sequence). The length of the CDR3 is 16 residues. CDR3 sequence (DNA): TGTGCCAGCAGCTTGGATGGGACAGGGGGCGGGCAGCCCCAGCATTTT. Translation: CASSLDGTGGGQPQHF.